Presented here are 18 T cell receptor beta chains from one specimen sequenced in a study of cytomegalovirus exposure and HLA in healthy donors (dated by TCRdb to 2017 to 2019). Library preparation employed the immunoSEQ multiplex PCR assay. The multiplex PCR relied on a mix of 60 forward primers for TCR Vbeta segments and 13 reverse primers for TCR Jbeta segments. TCRdb carries this immuneACCESS record with in-frame sequences only. Its versions omit some clonotypes, under half of them owing to an unresolved V gene in the studies checked, with the rest unexplained. Here the sample has about 190,000 clones; roughly 80% occur a single time. The top ten clonotypes cover 1.6% of the sample. The sequencing input was PBMCs. The receptors were gathered from a woman aged 18 to 35 in good health and CMV-seronegative.

The chain is built from TRBV5-1 and TRBJ2-7; D is possibly TRBD1 (6 bases). CDR3 length equals 14 residues. Trimming left V 0 bases short and J 7 bases short, with 14 bases between. From germline, CDR1 is SGHRS and CDR2 YFSETQ. This chain's CDR3 is CASSLAQGQLEQYF. DNA for the CDR3: TGCGCCAGCAGCTTGGCGCAGGGGCAACTGGAGCAGTACTTC. The full variable domain, rest sourced from reference TRBV5-1 and TRBJ2-7, is KAGVTQTPRYLIKTRGQQVTLSCSPISGHRSVSWYQQTPGQGLQFLFEYFSETQRNKGNFPGRFSGRQFSNSRSEMNVSTLELGDSALYLCASSLAQGQLEQYFGPGTRLTVT.

The CDR3 loop reads CASSSGDYEQYF. The CDR3 DNA is TGTGCCAGCAGCTCCGGGGACTACGAGCAGTACTTC. The chain combines TRBV5-6 with TRBJ2-7; maybe TRBD2 (5 bases). The CDR3 runs to 12 residues. Germline lookup yields CDR1 SGHDT and CDR2 YYEEEE. V lost 3 bases to trimming and J lost 3 bases, with 7 bases between them.

The V call is TRBV5-8, the J call TRBJ1-2; the D is unclear. Trimming stripped 0 bases from V and 4 bases from J, with 13 bases between. Germline V gives CDR1 SGHTS, CDR2 YDEGEE. The CDR3 loop spans 15 amino acids. CDR3 coding DNA: TGTGCCAGCAGCTTGGGAAGCGGCGGGAGCTATGGCTACACCTTC. Protein: CASSLGSGGSYGYTF.

CDR3 sequence reads: CASVTGGSNTEAFF. The CDR3 DNA sequence: TGTGCCAGCGTTACAGGGGGGTCGAACACTGAAGCTTTCTTT. The chain employs TRBV2 and TRBJ1-1; 8 nucleotides agree with TRBD1. Germline assignment: CDR1 SNHLY and CDR2 FYNNEI. The CDR3 consists of 14 residues. Unmatched junction bases numbered 6, after V lost 8 bases and J lost 1 base.

This clone was found a few times. The chain recombines TRBV6-6 with TRBJ1-1; 7 bases fit TRBD1. Trimming at V came to 7 bases and at J to 2 bases, leaving 13 bases not matched to a gene. The CDR3 consists of 16 residues. The germline V gene encodes CDR1 MNHNY and CDR2 SVGAGI (reference sequence). In nucleotides, the CDR3 is TGTGCCAGCAATCGCCCCCCAGGGGGATCCAACACTGAAGCTTTCTTT. It yields the protein CASNRPPGGSNTEAFF.

There are a few counts of this clone. The V call is TRBV2, the J call TRBJ2-7, with D perhaps matching TRBD2 (7 bases). Germline V gene lookup returns CDR1 SNHLY and CDR2 FYNNEI. Trimming left V 11 bases short and J 6 bases short, with 23 bases between. The CDR3 extends over 14 amino acids. Here the CDR3 DNA reads TGTGCCGGAGTCAGGGATGAGGGAGGGGGCGAGCAGTACTTC. Protein: CAGVRDEGGGEQYF.

This chain links TRBV5-1 with TRBJ1-3, with D possibly being TRBD1 (5 bases). From germline, CDR1 is SGHRS and CDR2 YFSETQ. The CDR3 has 16 residues. V dropped 0 bases and J dropped 1 base, with 11 bases sitting between them. The CDR3 DNA reads TGCGCCAGCAGCTTGGGGGACTTGGGGTCTGGAAACACCATATATTTT. Translating it yields CASSLGDLGSGNTIYF.

The chain couples TRBV29-1 to TRBJ1-1; D is possibly TRBD1 (5 bases). V shed 0 bases and J shed 6 bases, with 11 bases lying between them. Germline-derived CDR1 and CDR2 are SQVTM and ANQGSEA. CDR3 length equals 13 residues. The CDR3 is CSVEDEPGAEAFF. As DNA, the CDR3 is TGCAGCGTTGAAGATGAACCGGGGGCTGAAGCTTTCTTT. Drawing the rest from reference TRBV29-1 and TRBJ1-1, the complete variable domain is SAVISQKPSRDICQRGTSLTIQCQVDSQVTMMFWYRQQPGQSLTLIATANQGSEATYESGFVIDKFPISRPNLTFSTLTVSNMSPEDSSIYLCSVEDEPGAEAFFGQGTRLTVV.

This clone was observed a handful of times. V gene TRBV11-2 combines with J gene TRBJ2-7; TRBD1 matches at 9 bases. Unmatched junction bases numbered 3, after V lost 4 bases and J lost 2 bases. Germline CDR1 is SGHAT and CDR2 is FQNNGV. This CDR3 comprises 14 residues. The CDR3 protein is CASSSGTGTYEQYF. The CDR3 DNA reads as TGTGCCAGCAGCTCTGGGACAGGGACCTACGAGCAGTACTTC.

The rearrangement joins TRBV2 to TRBJ2-1; 13 bases are a match to TRBD2. Germline V CDR1 and CDR2: SNHLY, FYNNEI. V gave up 7 bases and J gave up 8 bases; unmatched junction bases: 11. The CDR3 is made up of 16 amino acids. The CDR3 reads CASTTPTSGGAHEQFF. The DNA for the CDR3 is TGTGCCAGCACCACTCCCACTAGCGGGGGGGCTCATGAGCAGTTCTTC.

The V gene is TRBV23-1, the J gene TRBJ1-5, with TRBD1 as a possible D gene (5 bases). TRBV23-1 is filed as an ORF, its function uncertain. With 2 bases removed from V and 5 bases from J, the gap between germline ends came to 10 bases. This CDR3 contains 14 residues. Written as DNA, the CDR3 is TGCGCCAGCAGTCAAAAGGGGTTCGATCAGCCCCAGCATTTT. It translates to CASSQKGFDQPQHF.

The chain couples TRBV10-3 to TRBJ1-2, with TRBD1 identical over 9 bases. Germline trimming cut 5 bases from V and 10 bases from J; bases unmatched to any gene: 5. Germline V gene lookup returns CDR1 ENHRY and CDR2 SYGVKD. The length of the CDR3 is 12 residues. CDR3 nucleotides: TGTGCCATCAGTAAAGGACAGGGGCTCTACACCTTC. As protein: CAISKGQGLYTF.

The chain carries TRBV10-3 and TRBJ1-2, with a possible D match to TRBD1 (5 bases). CDR1 and CDR2 (germline): ENHRY, SYGVKD. The CDR3 consists of 16 residues. The V and J ends lost 6 bases and 1 base respectively, with 18 bases between them. The CDR3 loop is CAISETRLGDNYGYTF. In DNA form, the CDR3 reads TGTGCCATCAGCGAAACGAGACTAGGGGATAACTATGGCTACACCTTC.

The rearrangement joins TRBV15 to TRBJ2-7; D unresolved. This CDR3 spans 16 amino acids. The germline V gene has CDR1 LNHNV and CDR2 YYDKDF (reference sequence). The germline V and J ends were trimmed by 5 bases and 2 bases, with 19 bases remaining between them. This CDR3 is CATSDSKSTAPYEQYF. As DNA, the CDR3 is TGTGCCACCAGCGATTCCAAATCGACTGCGCCCTACGAGCAGTACTTC.

V usage is TRBV30 and J usage is TRBJ2-7; 7 positions match TRBD1. Trimming cost V 3 bases and J 3 bases; bases outside gene matches: 8. Per the germline V gene, CDR1 is GTSNPN and CDR2 is SVGIG (reference sequence). The CDR3 is made up of 14 amino acids. The CDR3 here is CAWSFGTEVYEQYF. In DNA form, the CDR3 reads TGTGCCTGGAGCTTCGGGACAGAAGTCTACGAGCAGTACTTC.

This chain joins TRBV4-1 and TRBJ1-2; a possible D gene is TRBD1 (6 bases). Looked up from germline, CDR1 is MGHRA and CDR2 is YSYEKL. The CDR3 extends over 15 amino acids. Trimming took off 1 base at V and 8 bases at J, with 17 bases between the two ends. CDR3 sequence reads: CASSQVLQGPRGYTF. In DNA form, the CDR3 reads TGCGCCAGCAGCCAAGTTCTACAGGGCCCGCGGGGCTACACCTTC.

The CDR3 reads CASSSGAGDYEQYF. The CDR3 DNA is TGTGCCAGCAGTTCGGGAGCGGGGGACTACGAGCAGTACTTC. This chain uses TRBV28 with TRBJ2-7, with TRBD2 matching 8 bases. Germline trimming cut 4 bases from V and 3 bases from J; bases unmatched to any gene: 5. The CDR3 is 14 amino acids. CDR1 is MDHEN, CDR2 SYDVKM, per germline.

The chain couples TRBV28 to TRBJ2-7; weak D call: TRBD2 (6 bases). V shed 6 bases and J shed 4 bases, with 19 bases lying between them. CDR3 length: 15 amino acids. Germline V gives CDR1 MDHEN, CDR2 SYDVKM. As DNA, the CDR3 is TGTGCCAGCAGGTCCCCATTGGAGGGGTGGTACGAGCAGTACTTC. Translating gives CASRSPLEGWYEQYF.